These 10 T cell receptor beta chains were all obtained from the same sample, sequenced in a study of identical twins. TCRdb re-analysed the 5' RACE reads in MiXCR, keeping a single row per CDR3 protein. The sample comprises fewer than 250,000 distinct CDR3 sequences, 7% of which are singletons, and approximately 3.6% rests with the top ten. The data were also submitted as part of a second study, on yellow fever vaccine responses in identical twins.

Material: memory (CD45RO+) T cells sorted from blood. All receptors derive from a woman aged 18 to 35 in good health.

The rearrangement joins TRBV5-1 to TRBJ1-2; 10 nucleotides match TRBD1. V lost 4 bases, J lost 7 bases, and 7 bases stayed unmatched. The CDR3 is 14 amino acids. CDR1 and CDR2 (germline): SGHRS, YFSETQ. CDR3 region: CASSPDRGLGGYTF. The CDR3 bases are TGCGCCAGCAGCCCAGACAGGGGGCTAGGTGGCTACACCTTC.

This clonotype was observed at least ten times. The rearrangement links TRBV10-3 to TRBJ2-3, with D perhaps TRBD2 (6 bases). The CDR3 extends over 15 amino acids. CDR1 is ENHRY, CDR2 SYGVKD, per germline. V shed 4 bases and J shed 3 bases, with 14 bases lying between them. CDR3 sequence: CAISARSGVTDTQYF. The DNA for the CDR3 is TGTGCCATCAGTGCCCGGTCGGGAGTTACAGATACGCAGTATTTT.

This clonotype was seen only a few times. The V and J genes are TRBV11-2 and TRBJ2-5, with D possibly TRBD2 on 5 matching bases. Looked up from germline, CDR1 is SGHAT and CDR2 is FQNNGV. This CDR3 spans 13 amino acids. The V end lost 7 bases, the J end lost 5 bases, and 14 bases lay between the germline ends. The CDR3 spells CASTRGPSETQYF. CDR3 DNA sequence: TGTGCCAGCACCCGAGGGCCCAGTGAGACCCAGTACTTC. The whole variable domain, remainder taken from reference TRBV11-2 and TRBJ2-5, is EAGVAQSPRYKIIEKRQSVAFWCNPISGHATLYWYQQILGQGPKLLIQFQNNGVVDDSQLPKDRFSAERLKGVDSTLKIQPAKLEDSAVYLCASTRGPSETQYFGPGTRLLVL.

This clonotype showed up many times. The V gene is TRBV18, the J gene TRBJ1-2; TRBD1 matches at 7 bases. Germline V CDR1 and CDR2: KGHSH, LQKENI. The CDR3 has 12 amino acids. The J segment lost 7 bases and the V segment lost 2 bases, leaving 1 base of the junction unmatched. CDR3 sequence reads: CASSPDRAGYTF. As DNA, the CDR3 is TGTGCCAGCTCACCAGACAGGGCTGGCTACACCTTC.

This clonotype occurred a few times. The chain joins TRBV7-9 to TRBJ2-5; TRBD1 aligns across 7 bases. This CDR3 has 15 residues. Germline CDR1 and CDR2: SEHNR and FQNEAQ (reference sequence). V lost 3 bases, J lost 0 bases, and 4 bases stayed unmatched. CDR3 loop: CASSLTGLYQETQYF. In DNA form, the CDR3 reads TGTGCCAGCAGCTTGACAGGGCTGTACCAAGAGACCCAGTACTTC.

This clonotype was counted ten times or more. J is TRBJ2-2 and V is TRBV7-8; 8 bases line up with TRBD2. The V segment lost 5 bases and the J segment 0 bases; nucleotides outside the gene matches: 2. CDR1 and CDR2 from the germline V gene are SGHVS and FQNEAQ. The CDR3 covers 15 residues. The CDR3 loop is CASSPLAANTGELFF. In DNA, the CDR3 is TGTGCCAGCAGCCCACTAGCGGCGAACACCGGGGAGCTGTTTTTT.

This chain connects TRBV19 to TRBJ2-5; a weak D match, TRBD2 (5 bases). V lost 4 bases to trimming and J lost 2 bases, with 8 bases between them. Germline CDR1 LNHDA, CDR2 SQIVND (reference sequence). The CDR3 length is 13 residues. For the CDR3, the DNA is TGTGCCAGTAGTAGGGCGGGTCAAGAGACCCAGTACTTC. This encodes CASSRAGQETQYF.

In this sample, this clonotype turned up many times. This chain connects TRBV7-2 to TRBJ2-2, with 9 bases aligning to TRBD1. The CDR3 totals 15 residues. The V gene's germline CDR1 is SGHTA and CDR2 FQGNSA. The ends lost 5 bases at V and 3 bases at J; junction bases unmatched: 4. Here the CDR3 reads CASSPWTGDTGELFF. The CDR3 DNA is TGTGCCAGCAGCCCGTGGACAGGGGACACCGGGGAGCTGTTTTTT. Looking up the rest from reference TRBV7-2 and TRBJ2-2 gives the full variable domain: GAGVSQSPSNKVTEKGKDVELRCDPISGHTALYWYRQSLGQGLEFLIYFQGNSAPDKSGLPSDRFSAERTGGSVSTLTIQRTQQEDSAVYLCASSPWTGDTGELFFGEGSRLTVL.

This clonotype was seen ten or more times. The CDR3 region is CASSLRGNKYF. DNA for the CDR3: TGTGCCAGCAGCCTCAGAGGAAATAAGTACTTC. The J gene is TRBJ2-4, the V gene TRBV12-3 or TRBV12-4; D is unresolved. There are 11 residues in the CDR3. The germline V and J ends were trimmed by 6 bases and 14 bases, with 14 bases remaining between them.

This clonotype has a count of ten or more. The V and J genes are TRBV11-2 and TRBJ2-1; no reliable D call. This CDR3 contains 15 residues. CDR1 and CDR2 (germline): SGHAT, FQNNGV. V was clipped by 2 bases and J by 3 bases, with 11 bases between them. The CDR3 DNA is TGTGCCAGCAGCTTACGAGACTTATTCTACAATGAGCAGTTCTTC. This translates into CASSLRDLFYNEQFF.